The next 5 T cell receptor beta chains were all read from a single sample in a study of molecular identifiers for immune sequencing clone quantification. TCRdb processed the PCR reads anew with MiXCR; each CDR3 protein has one entry. The table includes hundreds of thousands of distinct CDR3 sequences, about 25% detected once. The sequenced material came from naive CD8+ T cells from blood, with Jurkat cell RNA spiked in. Subset reported: FACS-sorted CD8+CD4-CCR7+CD45RA+ naive T cells. These receptors were obtained from a human donor in good health. Some libraries in this study had Jurkat cell RNA spiked in.

The rearrangement links TRBV4-1 to TRBJ2-3, with TRBD2 matching 11 bases. The germline CDR1 and CDR2 sequences are MGHRA and YSYEKL. J lost 2 bases, V lost 0 bases, and 10 bases had no gene match. CDR3 length: 19 residues. The CDR3 DNA follows: TGCGCCAGCAGCCAAGAACTGCCCGGGACTAGCGGTAACACAGATACGCAGTATTTT. This sequence encodes CASSQELPGTSGNTDTQYF.

This chain uses TRBV3-1 with TRBJ1-1, with D perhaps matching TRBD1 (5 bases). V was pared by 6 bases and J by 12 bases, with 17 bases between. CDR1 and CDR2 from the germline V gene are LGHDT and YNNKEL (reference sequence). This CDR3 is built from 12 residues. The CDR3 bases are TGTGCCAGCAGTCCAACGGGGGGACGGCCTTTCTTT. It encodes CASSPTGGRPFF.

A note on this clonotype: One end of the junction does not line up with germline, which may come from a read error. J is TRBJ2-7 and V is TRBV13; D remains unclear. In germline, CDR1 is PRHDT, CDR2 FYEKMQ (reference sequence). The CDR3 totals 11 residues. The chain's CDR3 is CAGSPSYEQYF. The CDR3 DNA reads as TGTGCCGGCAGCCCATCCTACGAGCAGTACTTC.

This clonotype was recorded at least ten times. The genes are TRBV6-1 and TRBJ1-1, with D hard to call. The germline CDR1 and CDR2 sequences are MNHNS and SASEGT. This CDR3 has 13 residues. The V end was cut by 2 bases, the J end by 4 bases, with 8 bases between. The CDR3 sequence is CASSEIWSTEAFF. The CDR3 bases are TGTGCCAGCAGTGAAATCTGGAGCACTGAAGCTTTCTTT.

Many counts were recorded for this clonotype. The chain joins TRBV5-1 to TRBJ1-1; 8 bases align to TRBD1. The J segment lost 1 base and the V segment lost 0 bases, leaving 2 bases of the junction unmatched. The CDR3 is made up of 15 amino acids. Germline V CDR1 and CDR2: SGHRS, YFSETQ. The CDR3 reads CASSLGTGRNTEAFF. The CDR3 DNA sequence: TGCGCCAGCAGCTTGGGGACAGGGAGGAACACTGAAGCTTTCTTT.